These T cell receptor beta chains were read from a single sample in a study of cytomegalovirus exposure and HLA in healthy donors. Produced via immunoSEQ multiplex PCR; TCRdb's table is partial and in-frame only. The sample holds over 200,000 clones; about 84% are singletons and the top ten take around 1.2%. Sequencing input: PBMCs. The receptors shown here come from a human donor in good health. Each CDR3 is given with its conserved first and last residue. The order of the fields is CDR3 length, J gene, D gene, clone size, V gene, CDR3 protein, CDR3 DNA. The D gene is left open where the match is weak. Not all rows give a size; the values are once, few, many and, for expanded clones, a class.

>14|TRBJ2-3|-|-|TRBV2
CASRQGLSTDTQYF
TGTGCCAGCAGGCAGGGCTTAAGCACAGATACGCAGTATTTT
>17|TRBJ2-7|-|once|TRBV7-9
CASSSQPRTSKDYEQYF
TGTGCCAGCAGCTCCCAACCGAGGACTTCAAAGGACTACGAGCAGTACTTC
>15|TRBJ1-1|-|-|TRBV19
CASNMASRANTEAFF
TGTGCCAGTAATATGGCAAGCAGGGCGAACACTGAAGCTTTCTTT
>15|TRBJ2-7|-|-|TRBV5-1
CASSSYPSQSYEQYF
TGCGCCAGCAGCTCCTATCCTAGTCAGTCCTACGAGCAGTACTTC
>15|TRBJ2-7|TRBD2|-|TRBV18
CASSPIAGDYHEQYF
TGTGCCAGCTCACCAATAGCGGGAGATTACCACGAGCAGTACTTC
>18|TRBJ2-5|TRBD2|-|TRBV9
CASSAEGLAVMYQETQYF
TGTGCCAGCAGCGCCGAGGGACTAGCGGTAATGTACCAAGAGACCCAGTACTTC
>18|TRBJ1-3|-|-|TRBV11-3
CASSPSPVSRGTGNTIYF
TGTGCCAGCAGCCCCAGCCCCGTCTCCCGGGGGACTGGAAACACCATATATTTT
>14|TRBJ1-1|-|-|TRBV7-8
CASSLDQGGTEAFF
TGTGCCAGCAGCTTAGACCAGGGAGGGACTGAAGCTTTCTTT
>11|TRBJ2-7|-|-|TRBV10-3
CAISGGREQYF
TGTGCCATCAGTGGGGGCCGGGAGCAGTACTTC
>17|TRBJ2-2|TRBD2|once|TRBV4-3
CASSQDGASGITGELFF
TGCGCCAGCAGCCAAGATGGGGCTAGCGGGATCACCGGGGAGCTGTTTTTT
>16|TRBJ2-3|-|-|TRBV29-1
CSVGLVWDSSTDTQYF
TGCAGCGTTGGATTAGTTTGGGACTCAAGCACAGATACGCAGTATTTT
>19|TRBJ2-3|TRBD2|-|TRBV4-1
CASSQDIRGLGDPTDTQYF
TGCGCCAGCAGCCAAGATATCAGAGGACTAGGCGACCCCACAGATACGCAGTATTTT
>17|TRBJ1-5|TRBD1|once|TRBV7-8
CASSFARTGGSIQPQHF
TGTGCCAGCAGCTTTGCCCGGACAGGGGGCTCTATTCAGCCCCAGCATTTT
>16|TRBJ2-7|TRBD1|-|TRBV5-1
CASSFLGTGAPYEQYF
TGCGCCAGCAGCTTTCTCGGGACAGGGGCACCCTACGAGCAGTACTTC
>13|TRBJ1-3|TRBD1|few|TRBV10-3
CAIRDSSGNTIYF
TGTGCCATAAGGGACAGCTCTGGAAACACCATATATTTT
>17|TRBJ1-2|TRBD1|-|TRBV5-4
CASSWGRDRGIGYGYTF
TGTGCCAGCAGCTGGGGCCGGGACAGGGGGATAGGCTATGGCTACACCTTC
>16|TRBJ1-3|TRBD1|-|TRBV6-1
CASSDTGQGPGNTIYF
TGTGCCAGCAGTGATACCGGACAGGGGCCTGGAAACACCATATATTTT
>18|TRBJ1-5|TRBD1|-|TRBV4-1
CASSQGQGAAYSNQPQHF
TGCGCCAGCAGCCAAGGACAGGGGGCCGCTTATAGCAATCAGCCCCAGCATTTT
>16|TRBJ1-1|TRBD1|-|TRBV7-2
CASSQETGPVGTEAFF
TGTGCCAGCAGCCAAGAGACAGGGCCCGTAGGCACTGAAGCTTTCTTT
>18|TRBJ1-4|-|-|TRBV4-1
CASSSQGRADATNEKLFF
TGCGCCAGCAGCTCTCAGGGGAGGGCGGACGCAACTAATGAAAAACTGTTTTTT
>12|TRBJ2-7|TRBD1|-|TRBV30
CAWSPGGAEQYF
TGTGCCTGGAGTCCAGGGGGCGCCGAGCAGTACTTC
>15|TRBJ2-7|TRBD2|-|TRBV28
CASSPGGATDYEQYF
TGTGCCAGCAGTCCCGGGGGGGCGACCGACTACGAGCAGTACTTC
>13|TRBJ1-2|-|-|TRBV18
CASSPALYQGYTF
TGTGCCAGCTCACCTGCCCTCTATCAAGGCTACACCTTC
>11|TRBJ2-7|-|-|TRBV7-9
CASSVNYEQYF
TGTGCCAGCAGCGTAAACTACGAGCAGTACTTC
>16|TRBJ1-1|-|-|TRBV15
CATSREPGLMNTEAFF
TGTGCCACCAGCAGAGAGCCGGGGTTGATGAACACTGAAGCTTTCTTT
>15|TRBJ2-7|-|-|TRBV27
CASSSQQGYRLEQYF
TGTGCCAGCAGTTCCCAACAGGGCTACCGTCTCGAGCAGTACTTC
>17|TRBJ2-5|TRBD2|-|TRBV29-1
CSVEPPGGGFVGETQYF
TGCAGCGTTGAGCCCCCCGGGGGGGGGTTCGTGGGGGAGACCCAGTACTTC
>17|TRBJ2-7|-|-|TRBV18
CASSPGIRGTETYEQYF
TGTGCCAGCTCACCCGGGATCCGCGGGACGGAGACCTACGAGCAGTACTTC
>17|TRBJ2-3|-|-|TRBV10-3
CAISAPRALHGPDTQYF
TGTGCCATCAGTGCTCCCAGGGCACTGCATGGGCCAGATACGCAGTATTTT
>11|TRBJ2-7|-|-|TRBV7-9
CSSSSAYEQYF
TGTTCCAGCAGCTCCGCCTACGAGCAGTACTTC
>15|TRBJ2-6|-|-|TRBV2
CASSDKSSGANVLTF
TGTGCCAGCAGTGATAAGAGCTCTGGGGCCAACGTCCTGACTTTC
>14|TRBJ2-5|-|few|TRBV7-2
CASSLLHSQETQYF
TGTGCCAGCAGCTTACTACACAGCCAAGAGACCCAGTACTTC
>16|TRBJ1-6|TRBD1|-|TRBV4-1
CASSQDGTGVWSPLHF
TGCGCCAGCAGCCAAGATGGGACAGGGGTATGGTCACCCCTCCACTTT
>17|TRBJ2-2|TRBD2|-|TRBV2
CASSEFELVGGAGELFF
TGTGCCAGCAGTGAGTTCGAACTAGTGGGAGGGGCCGGGGAGCTGTTTTTT
>14|TRBJ2-7|-|-|TRBV21-1
CASPRDSLTYEQYF
TGTGCCAGCCCTAGGGACAGTTTAACCTACGAGCAGTACTTC
>19|TRBJ1-6|TRBD1|few|TRBV12-5
CASGLATPLWDSHNSPLHF
TGTGCTAGTGGTTTGGCAACACCACTTTGGGACAGCCACAATTCACCCCTCCACTTT
>12|TRBJ1-2|TRBD1|-|TRBV30
CAWMDRGYGYTF
TGTGCCTGGATGGACAGGGGCTATGGCTACACCTTC
>13|TRBJ2-1|TRBD2|once|TRBV10-3
CAIGTSGSREQFF
TGTGCCATCGGGACTAGCGGGAGTCGGGAGCAGTTCTTC
>16|TRBJ2-1|TRBD2|-|TRBV5-4
CASSPSGASSYNEQFF
TGTGCCAGCAGCCCCAGCGGGGCCAGCTCCTACAATGAGCAGTTCTTC
>14|TRBJ1-2|TRBD1|-|TRBV5-1
CASSPGTGINGYTF
TGCGCCAGCAGCCCCGGGACAGGGATCAATGGCTACACCTTC
>14|TRBJ2-3|-|once|TRBV7-3
CASSPRGGTDTQYF
TGTGCCAGCAGCCCCCGGGGAGGCACAGATACGCAGTATTTT
>11|TRBJ2-3|-|once|TRBV9
CASSNTDTQYF
TGTGCCAGCAGTAACACAGATACGCAGTATTTT
>14|TRBJ1-4|TRBD1|-|TRBV7-9
CASSPGQGDEKLFF
TGTGCCAGCAGCCCCGGACAGGGGGATGAAAAACTGTTTTTT
>14|TRBJ2-3|TRBD2|-|TRBV4-3
CASSSSGRVDTQYF
TGCGCCAGCAGCAGTAGCGGGAGAGTAGATACGCAGTATTTT
>15|TRBJ2-7|TRBD1|-|TRBV7-2
CASSARQGSTYEQYF
TGTGCCAGCAGCGCTCGACAGGGATCCACCTACGAGCAGTACTTC
>15|TRBJ1-2|-|-|TRBV6-5
CASSYGGGDTYGYTF
TGTGCCAGCAGTTACGGAGGCGGCGACACCTATGGCTACACCTTC
>15|TRBJ1-3|-|-|TRBV15
CATSRDFGGWDTIYF
TGTGCCACCAGCAGAGATTTTGGAGGGTGGGACACCATATATTTT
>12|TRBJ2-2|-|few|TRBV7-9
CASRNRAGELFF
TGTGCCAGCAGGAACAGGGCCGGGGAGCTGTTTTTT
>19|TRBJ2-4|TRBD1|-|TRBV27
CASSPWTGGSVIAKNIQYF
TGTGCCAGCAGTCCCTGGACAGGGGGGAGTGTAATAGCCAAAAACATTCAGTACTTC
>15|TRBJ2-1|TRBD2|-|TRBV5-1
CASSLSGSSYNEQFF
TGCGCCAGCAGCCTTAGCGGGAGCTCCTACAATGAGCAGTTCTTC
>14|TRBJ2-3|-|-|TRBV4-2
CASSQDPFKDTQYF
TGTGCCAGCAGCCAAGACCCCTTTAAAGATACGCAGTATTTT
>16|TRBJ2-7|-|-|TRBV18
CASSPYRGRGSYEQYF
TGTGCCAGCTCACCGTACAGGGGGAGGGGGTCGTACGAGCAGTACTTC
>14|TRBJ2-7|-|-|TRBV30
CAWTLPDRTYEQYF
TGTGCCTGGACTTTACCGGACAGAACCTACGAGCAGTACTTC
>17|TRBJ2-3|TRBD1|-|TRBV5-1
CASSLGWTGDSTDTQYF
TGCGCCAGCAGCTTGGGGTGGACAGGGGATAGCACAGATACGCAGTATTTT
>16|TRBJ2-7|TRBD2|-|TRBV9
CASSGTSGQSSYEQYF
TGTGCCAGCAGCGGAACTAGCGGGCAGAGCTCCTACGAGCAGTACTTC
>17|TRBJ2-2|TRBD1|-|TRBV28
CASRIGQGGRNTGELFF
TGTGCCAGCAGAATTGGACAGGGGGGACGGAACACCGGGGAGCTGTTTTTT
>14|TRBJ2-2|-|once|TRBV5-1
CASSLAQGTGELFF
TGCGCCAGCAGCTTGGCCCAGGGCACCGGGGAGCTGTTTTTT
>17|TRBJ2-3|TRBD2|-|TRBV4-2
CASSQSVGRGSTDTQYF
TGTGCCAGCAGCCAATCAGTAGGGAGGGGTAGCACAGATACGCAGTATTTT
>18|TRBJ2-3|TRBD2|once|TRBV5-8
CASSLILSGFSSTDTQYF
TGTGCCAGCAGCTTGATTCTTAGCGGGTTTTCTAGCACAGATACGCAGTATTTT